The 30 T cell receptor beta chains given below trace back to one sample, sequenced in a study of CD4 T cells in relation to SARS-CoV-2 and coronaviruses (dated by TCRdb to about 2021). CD4+ T cells from unexposed donors were collected before the COVID-19 pandemic (2011-2018). Libraries were made using the immunoSEQ multiplex PCR assay. TCRdb holds this immuneACCESS table with in-frame rearrangements only. Some clones are missing; in checked studies, unresolved V genes explain under half, and the rest has no known cause. This sample comprises some 65,000 clones, about 89% of them detected only once. The ten largest clonotypes hold around 1.5% of the sample. The sample taken for sequencing was memory CD4+ T cells from PBMCs. The meaning of the sample's cell subset or site label: memory (non-naive) CD4+ T cells. Receptor source: a human donor in good health.

J is TRBJ1-1 and V is TRBV11-2; D call uncertain. V dropped 2 bases and J dropped 1 base, with 11 bases sitting between them. Germline V gives CDR1 SGHAT, CDR2 FQNNGV. CDR3 length: 15 amino acids. The CDR3 reads CASSLTPDGNTEAFF. In nucleotides, the CDR3 is TGTGCCAGCAGCTTAACACCCGACGGGAACACTGAAGCTTTCTTT.

The chain couples TRBV19 to TRBJ1-1; no clear D gene. Trimming pared 5 bases from V and 5 bases from J, leaving 18 bases between. This CDR3 has 15 residues. Germline lookup yields CDR1 LNHDA and CDR2 SQIVND (reference sequence). In DNA form, the CDR3 reads TGTGCCAGTAGTCCCCAATTGGGGATGGGGACTGAAGCTTTCTTT. It codes for CASSPQLGMGTEAFF.

J is TRBJ1-5 and V is TRBV6-4; D perhaps matches TRBD1 (5 bases). Germline assignment: CDR1 MRHNA and CDR2 SNTAGT. The CDR3 is made up of 18 amino acids. V lost 4 bases and J 0 bases, leaving 19 bases between the germline ends. The CDR3, as DNA: TGTGCCAGCAGTGTGCCTCCTGGGGGGGGATATAGCAATCAGCCCCAGCATTTT. Translated, it gives CASSVPPGGGYSNQPQHF.

As regards this clone: Other DNA sequences from this sample encode an identical CDR3 as well. The rearrangement uses TRBV3-1 (or the pseudogene TRBV3-2) and TRBJ2-7; weak D call: TRBD2 (5 bases). Germline loops: CDR1 LGHDT, CDR2 YNNKEL (reference sequence). Trimming stripped 3 bases from V and 2 bases from J, with 11 bases between. The CDR3 has 14 amino acids. For the CDR3, the DNA is TGTGCCAGCAGCCAGGGGAGTGGTCCCTACGAGCAGTACTTC. Its protein is CASSQGSGPYEQYF.

The V and J genes are TRBV14 and TRBJ2-7; 8 positions agree with TRBD1. There are 15 residues in the CDR3. V shed 3 bases, J shed 3 bases, and the junction held 7 bases outside the gene matches. The V gene's germline CDR1 is SGHDN and CDR2 FVKESK. CDR3 sequence: CASSQRQGASYEQYF. The DNA for the CDR3 is TGTGCCAGCAGCCAGAGGCAGGGGGCCAGCTACGAGCAGTACTTC.

The chain links TRBV19 to TRBJ1-5; 8 nucleotides align to TRBD1. This CDR3 spans 15 amino acids. Germline V gene data show CDR1 as LNHDA and CDR2 as SQIVND (reference sequence). CDR3 sequence: CAVWGQEGSNQPQHF. The CDR3 coding sequence is TGTGCGGTCTGGGGACAGGAGGGAAGCAATCAGCCCCAGCATTTT.

The chain employs TRBV2 and TRBJ1-2; D gene ambiguous. The CDR3 covers 13 residues. Per germline, CDR1 SNHLY and CDR2 FYNNEI. V lost 3 bases and J lost 3, with 8 bases in between. CDR3 region: CASSDGADYGYTF. DNA of the CDR3: TGTGCCAGCAGTGACGGCGCGGACTATGGCTACACCTTC.

This clone has a single count. The rearrangement joins TRBV29-1 to TRBJ2-7; D unresolved. Trimming took off 0 bases at V and 2 bases at J, with 5 bases between the two ends. Germline loops: CDR1 SQVTM, CDR2 ANQGSEA. The CDR3 runs to 12 residues. CDR3 sequence reads: CSVEDKAYEQYF. CDR3 DNA sequence: TGCAGCGTTGAAGATAAGGCCTACGAGCAGTACTTC.

The chain has TRBV18 and TRBJ1-1; D is unclear. CDR3 size: 14 residues. Germline assignment: CDR1 KGHSH and CDR2 LQKENI. The ends were cut back, 1 base at V and 6 bases at J, with 12 bases in the middle. The chain's CDR3 is CASSPQGRVAEAFF. The CDR3 DNA sequence: TGTGCCAGCTCACCACAGGGTCGCGTGGCTGAAGCTTTCTTT. Complete variable domain (other parts from reference TRBV18 and TRBJ1-1): NAGVMQNPRHLVRRRGQEARLRCSPMKGHSHVYWYRQLPEEGLKFMVYLQKENIIDESGMPKERFSAEFPKEGPSILRIQQVVRGDSAAYFCASSPQGRVAEAFFGQGTRLTVV.

Comments on this clone: At the DNA level, this CDR3 is encoded by other sequences in the same sample as well. This CDR3 reads CASSLGLAGVTDTQYF. CDR3 sequence (DNA): TGCGCCAGCAGCTTGGGGCTAGCGGGGGTCACAGATACGCAGTATTTT. This chain connects TRBV5-1 to TRBJ2-3, with 10 positions matching TRBD2. The ends lost 0 bases at V and 2 bases at J; junction bases unmatched: 3. The CDR3 has 16 residues. Germline CDR1 reads SGHRS; CDR2 reads YFSETQ.

The chain links TRBV28 to TRBJ1-1; D may be TRBD1 (5 bases). Germline V lookup: CDR1 MDHEN, CDR2 SYDVKM. V was pared by 6 bases and J by 3 bases, with 23 bases between. CDR3 length: 17 amino acids. The CDR3 bases are TGTGCCAGCAGCCCCGGGGGTGGGGCAGGATTCTACACTGAAGCTTTCTTT. It is translated as CASSPGGGAGFYTEAFF.

The rearrangement uses TRBV30 and TRBJ1-2; TRBD1 aligns across 7 bases. The trim removed 0 bases at V and 3 bases at J, leaving 4 bases unmatched. The germline V gene encodes CDR1 GTSNPN and CDR2 SVGIG (reference sequence). The CDR3 runs 14 residues. The CDR3 DNA follows: TGTGCCTGGAGTGTTCAGGGGGGACACTATGGCTACACCTTC. As protein: CAWSVQGGHYGYTF.

The chain recombines TRBV5-1 with TRBJ2-2; TRBD2 aligns across 11 bases. The V and J ends lost 4 bases and 4 bases, in that order; junction bases with no gene match: 3. The CDR3 totals 15 residues. Germline CDR1 is SGHRS and CDR2 is YFSETQ. Here the CDR3 DNA reads TGCGCCAGCAGCCGCGGGACTAGCGGCACCGGGGAGCTGTTTTTT. This encodes CASSRGTSGTGELFF.

The chain uses TRBV3-1 (or the pseudogene TRBV3-2) and TRBJ2-5; D is ambiguous. Germline V gene sequence: CDR1 LGHDT, CDR2 YNNKEL (reference sequence). V was shortened by 0 bases and J by 7 bases, with 9 bases between the two germline ends. This CDR3 spans 13 amino acids. This CDR3 reads CASSQEPGGTQYF. CDR3 DNA sequence: TGTGCCAGCAGCCAAGAGCCAGGCGGGACCCAGTACTTC.

This chain connects TRBV5-1 to TRBJ2-7; 10 nucleotides agree with TRBD1. Germline CDR1 reads SGHRS; CDR2 reads YFSETQ. The CDR3 totals 14 residues. V was pared by 4 bases and J by 9 bases, with 10 bases of the junction left unmatched. CDR3 DNA: TGCGCCAGCAGCCCGGACAGGGGGACTTTAGGGCAGTACTTC. This gives the protein CASSPDRGTLGQYF.

The chain joins TRBV29-1 to TRBJ2-3; possibly TRBD1 or TRBD2 for D (5 bases each). The germline V and J ends were trimmed by 7 bases and 0 bases, with 11 bases remaining between them. The CDR3 is 13 residues long. Germline V lookup: CDR1 SQVTM, CDR2 ANQGSEA. Written as DNA, the CDR3 is TGCAGCGCTCGGGGCAGAAGCACAGATACGCAGTATTTT. This translates into CSARGRSTDTQYF.

The V gene is TRBV28, the J gene TRBJ1-1, with TRBD1 identical over 8 bases. The CDR3 has 14 residues. CDR1 and CDR2 (germline): MDHEN, SYDVKM. With V trimmed by 5 bases and J by 6 bases, 8 bases remained unmatched. CDR3: CASSRAGGLSEAFF. The CDR3 coding sequence is TGTGCCAGCAGTCGGGCAGGGGGCCTTTCTGAAGCTTTCTTT.

The chain couples TRBV19 to TRBJ1-5, with no clear D. Trimming shortened V by 5 bases and J by 3 bases, and 14 bases separated the two germline ends. Per the germline V gene, CDR1 is LNHDA and CDR2 is SQIVND (reference sequence). The CDR3 is 15 residues long. CDR3: CASSASQYPNQPQHF. The CDR3 DNA reads as TGTGCCAGTAGTGCAAGTCAATACCCCAATCAGCCCCAGCATTTT.

The chain recombines TRBV4-3 with TRBJ2-7, with D perhaps TRBD1 (6 bases). The length of the CDR3 is 15 residues. Trimming removed 0 bases at V and 4 bases at J, with 13 bases between. Germline loops: CDR1 LGHNA, CDR2 YSLEER. As DNA, the CDR3 is TGCGCCAGCAGCCAAGAGGGCAGGGGAAGATACGAGCAGTACTTC. Amino acids: CASSQEGRGRYEQYF.

The chain employs TRBV5-1 and TRBJ2-5; D is unclear. In germline, CDR1 is SGHRS, CDR2 YFSETQ. The CDR3 runs to 12 residues. Trimming stripped 4 bases from V and 2 bases from J, with 6 bases between. The CDR3 DNA follows: TGCGCCAGCAGCGCACAACAAGAGACCCAGTACTTC. Encoded protein: CASSAQQETQYF.

The chain is built from TRBV7-2 and TRBJ2-3; no firm D call. The CDR3 has 13 residues. Trimming took 4 bases from V and 4 from J, leaving 9 bases between them. CDR1 is SGHTA, CDR2 FQGNSA, per germline. The CDR3 sequence is CASSYGRPDTQYF. The CDR3 coding sequence is TGTGCCAGCAGCTACGGAAGACCAGATACGCAGTATTTT.

The gene calls are TRBV7-3 and TRBJ2-3; tentatively, D is TRBD1 (5 bases). Per germline, CDR1 SGHTA and CDR2 FQGTGA. The V and J ends lost 0 bases and 2 bases respectively, with 12 bases between them. The CDR3 runs to 16 residues. The CDR3 loop is CASSLTLRGNTDTQYF. The CDR3 nucleotides read TGTGCCAGCAGCTTAACGTTAAGGGGAAACACAGATACGCAGTATTTT.

This CDR3 is CASSPGTGTDTEAFF. Here the CDR3 DNA reads TGCGCCAGCAGCCCTGGGACAGGGACGGACACTGAAGCTTTCTTT. The V call is TRBV5-1, the J call TRBJ1-1; 9 bases map to TRBD1. The CDR3 extends over 15 amino acids. The ends lost 4 bases at V and 3 bases at J; junction bases unmatched: 7. Looked up from germline, CDR1 is SGHRS and CDR2 is YFSETQ.

The chain combines TRBV19 with TRBJ2-3, with a weak D call TRBD1 (6 bases). Per the germline V gene, CDR1 is LNHDA and CDR2 is SQIVND (reference sequence). V was pared by 3 bases and J by 5 bases, with 12 bases between. The CDR3 has 14 amino acids. CDR3 in amino acids: CASSMPGVKDTQYF. The CDR3 DNA sequence: TGTGCCAGTAGTATGCCAGGGGTGAAAGATACGCAGTATTTT.

This rearrangement joins TRBV30 to TRBJ2-7, with D uncertain. The germline CDR1 and CDR2 sequences are GTSNPN and SVGIG (reference sequence). Trimming shortened V by 0 bases and J by 1 base, and 4 bases separated the two germline ends. The CDR3 length is 12 residues. CDR3 in DNA: TGTGCCTGGAGTGTATTTTCCTACGAGCAGTACTTC. Amino acids: CAWSVFSYEQYF.

This rearrangement joins TRBV5-1 to TRBJ1-1, with D possibly being TRBD1 (6 bases). Germline CDR1 reads SGHRS; CDR2 reads YFSETQ. V lost 2 bases to trimming and J lost 0 bases, with 14 bases between them. The CDR3 is 16 residues long. The CDR3 region is CASSFSGGLLNTEAFF. For the CDR3, the DNA is TGCGCCAGCAGCTTCAGTGGGGGCCTTTTGAACACTGAAGCTTTCTTT.

The chain carries TRBV5-1 and TRBJ1-1, with 8 bases lining up with TRBD1. Germline V CDR1 and CDR2: SGHRS, YFSETQ. V lost 3 bases and J lost 1; bases outside the gene matches: 2. This CDR3 region has 14 residues. The CDR3 here is CASSWGQANTEAFF. In nucleotides, the CDR3 is TGCGCCAGCAGCTGGGGACAGGCGAACACTGAAGCTTTCTTT.

As regards this clone: This specimen includes other DNA sequences encoding the same CDR3. The V call is TRBV4-1, the J call TRBJ2-7; D perhaps matches TRBD1 (7 bases). Germline V gene sequence: CDR1 MGHRA, CDR2 YSYEKL. The V end was cut by 0 bases, the J end by 4 bases, with 19 bases between. There are 17 residues in the CDR3. The CDR3 nucleotides read TGCGCCAGCAGCCAAGAACGTGGCGGGACAGTGTCTTACGAGCAGTACTTC. Encoded protein: CASSQERGGTVSYEQYF.

The chain is built from TRBV5-1 and TRBJ2-3, with 10 bases fitting TRBD2. The CDR3 has 15 residues. Trimming took 7 bases from V and 5 from J; bases not matched to a gene: 10. Germline V lookup: CDR1 SGHRS, CDR2 YFSETQ. In DNA form, the CDR3 reads TGCGCCAGCGGGCTAGCGGGGGCCCGGGGAGATACGCAGTATTTT. It translates to CASGLAGARGDTQYF.

The chain links TRBV19 to TRBJ1-1; D is unresolved. The CDR3 is 11 amino acids. Germline V CDR1 and CDR2: LNHDA, SQIVND (reference sequence). Trimming took off 4 bases at V and 7 bases at J, with 7 bases between the two ends. CDR3 nucleotides: TGTGCCAGTAGTAACCTGGTTGAAGCTTTCTTT. It is translated as CASSNLVEAFF.